One T cell receptor beta chain is described in this entry. This clonotype was seen repeatedly, ten times or more. Its antigen is not yet known. No per-base quality is available; no much larger clone lies one base away. This sample is part of a study of CD8 T cells in ankylosing spondylitis (TCRdb year 2017). Broadly, across the study: The study set out to find disease-linked TCR variants by profiling T cell receptor beta repertoires in ankylosing spondylitis patients and healthy donors. The whole study cohort included 108 healthy donors and 20 to 25 ankylosing spondylitis patients. Peripheral blood samples were taken, and synovial fluid was additionally collected from ankylosing spondylitis patients.

Study-wide conclusions, independent of this receptor: A TCR beta motif of 8 or 9 highly homologous amino acid variants appeared characteristic of blood from ankylosing spondylitis patients. The disease-linked clones showed a CD8+ phenotype and occurred at relatively low frequencies in peripheral blood. The disease-linked clones were reported to be significantly enriched in matched synovial fluid samples from ankylosing spondylitis patients. Some TCR beta motif variants had previously been reported in synovial fluid and blood of reactive arthritis patients, which suggested common disease-initiation mechanisms.

These reads were obtained on an Illumina HiSeq 2500. Quantitative 5'-RACE with molecular barcodes was the method used to prepare the TCR beta libraries. The source study handled its data this way. To identify disease-linked TCR variants, a new computational method was used, one built on a probabilistic model of VDJ rearrangement. Clones were called with MiXCR by TCRdb after fastp trimmed the public reads at Q25, and only in-frame beta chains were retained. Rows with a matching CDR3 protein are joined into one entry that keeps the most common DNA and genes. None of the V and J calls come from the authors' own analysis; TCRdb made them. Across this sample there are about 500,000 distinct CDR3 sequences, with approximately 5.3% seen only once. Of the sample, under 4.5% falls within the top ten clones. This TCR was sampled from a male donor with ankylosing spondylitis. The sample was blood, either unsorted or a sorted T cell fraction (not recorded which).

For the CDR3, the sequence is CASSLADRELGRGYF. The base sequence is TGCGCCAGCAGCTTGGCCGACAGGGAGCTCGGACGCGGGTATTTT. This chain joins TRBV5-1 to TRBJ2-3; TRBD1 fits 7 bases in the junction. Sequences SGHRS (CDR1) and YFSETQ (CDR2) are obtained from the germline V gene. Relative to germline, V is missing 0 bases and J is missing 14 bases, with 15 bases of the junction outside any gene match. The CDR3 runs 15 amino acids, cysteine and phenylalanine included. Only the CDR3 DNA stays, 45 bases, in frame from base 1.